One sample yielded the 3 T cell receptor beta chains listed below, sequenced in a study of blood T cell repertoires in COVID-19. Some clones are missing from TCRdb's copy, which holds only in-frame ones; the method was immunoSEQ multiplex PCR. Found here are about 190,000 clones, approximately 87% of them singletons; the top ten hold around an eighth. The source material was peripheral blood. The receptors were sampled from a woman in her 70s with COVID-19, enrolled during active disease.

The chain combines TRBV2 with TRBJ2-7; 9 nucleotides match TRBD1. This CDR3 is 13 amino acids long. Unmatched junction bases numbered 4, after V lost 8 bases and J lost 2 bases. Looked up from germline, CDR1 is SNHLY and CDR2 is FYNNEI. For the CDR3, the DNA is TGTGCCAGCCACGGGACAGGGACCTACGAGCAGTACTTC. Its protein is CASHGTGTYEQYF. Looking up the rest from reference TRBV2 and TRBJ2-7 gives the full variable domain: EPEVTQTPSHQVTQMGQEVILRCVPISNHLYFYWYRQILGQKVEFLVSFYNNEISEKSEIFDDQFSVERPDGSNFTLKIRSTKLEDSAMYFCASHGTGTYEQYFGPGTRLTVT.

The chain uses TRBV9 and TRBJ1-2; TRBD1 matches at 8 bases. V was clipped by 0 bases and J by 2 bases; unmatched bases: 3. CDR3 length: 15 amino acids. Per the germline V gene, CDR1 is SGDLS and CDR2 is YYNGEE. In DNA form, the CDR3 reads TGTGCCAGCAGCGTAGGGACAGGGCTGAACTATGGCTACACCTTC. Its translation: CASSVGTGLNYGYTF.

The chain recombines TRBV30 with TRBJ1-2; D might be TRBD1 (5 bases). From germline, CDR1 is GTSNPN and CDR2 SVGIG (reference sequence). The CDR3 is 16 residues long. Trimming pared 7 bases from V and 0 bases from J, leaving 21 bases between. The CDR3 reads CASTGGGLGSNYGYTF. The CDR3 bases are TGTGCCTCCACAGGCGGGGGTCTCGGCTCTAACTATGGCTACACCTTC.